Below, 29 T cell receptor beta chains from the same sample are listed, as sequenced in a study of regulatory T cells in long-lasting Graves disease. For TCR beta, libraries came from iRepertoire HTBI primers and Arm-PCR of CDR3 regions. MiXCR, applied by TCRdb to the multiplex PCR reads, yields one record per CDR3 protein. Seen here are hundreds of thousands of distinct CDR3 sequences, under 20% observed once, and the top ten hold about two fifths. The time point is: newly diagnosed GD, antithyroid drugs for less than 3 months. From PBMCs, RNA was extracted and then used to make the TCR library. This specimen consisted of peripheral blood mononuclear cells (PBMCs), obtained at new diagnosis, from a patient treated with antithyroid drugs. The source of these receptors is a female donor with Graves disease.

The table lists this clonotype with a few counts. The CDR3 nucleotides are TGCGCCAGCAGTGAGTCTCCAAAGGACAGCGCCTACGAGCAGTACTTC. It encodes CASSESPKDSAYEQYF. V gene TRBV10-1 combines with J gene TRBJ2-7; D is possibly TRBD1 (6 bases). CDR3 length equals 16 residues. Trimming took 0 bases from V and 2 from J, leaving 14 bases between them. CDR1 is WNHNN, CDR2 SYGVQD, per germline (reference sequence).

A remark on this clonotype: Being one base from a much bigger clone, this may be a read error. The chain employs TRBV20-1 and TRBJ2-3, with D perhaps matching TRBD2 (5 bases). Germline V gene data show CDR1 as DFQATT and CDR2 as SNEGSKA (reference sequence). The CDR3 totals 12 residues. The CDR3 coding sequence is TGCAGTGCTAGAGATCTAGCAGATACGCGGTATTTT. It encodes CSARDLADTRYF.

The sample holds many counts of this clonotype. The chain is built from TRBV28 and TRBJ2-1; D might be TRBD2 (6 bases). In germline, CDR1 is MDHEN, CDR2 SYDVKM. This CDR3 has 12 residues. V was clipped by 6 bases and J by 16 bases, with 19 bases between them. In DNA, the CDR3 is TGTGCCAGCAGCCTAAGGGACGGGGGTCAATTCTTC. Protein: CASSLRDGGQFF.

The V and J genes are TRBV5-6 and TRBJ1-1; a weak D match, TRBD1 (5 bases). CDR3 length: 15 amino acids. CDR1 SGHDT and CDR2 YYEEEE come from the germline V gene. Between the trimmed V and J ends, which lost 0 bases and 4 bases, there was a span of 13 bases. The CDR3 sequence is CASSLDWGSGTEAFF. In DNA, the CDR3 is TGTGCCAGCAGCTTGGATTGGGGGAGCGGCACTGAAGCTTTCTTT.

This chain connects TRBV7-9 to TRBJ1-4; the D is unclear. Germline lookup yields CDR1 SEHNR and CDR2 FQNEAQ (reference sequence). This CDR3 spans 14 amino acids. Trimming stripped 5 bases from V and 3 bases from J, with 10 bases between. This CDR3 is CASSVNAANEKLFF. CDR3 bases: TGTGCCAGCAGCGTCAATGCTGCTAATGAAAAACTGTTTTTT.

In this sample, this clonotype turned up many times. This chain joins TRBV2 and TRBJ1-6; perhaps TRBD1 as D (5 bases). V lost 8 bases and J lost 6, with 17 bases in between. The CDR3 length is 15 residues. Germline CDR1 SNHLY, CDR2 FYNNEI. The CDR3 loop reads CASELTGDPNSPLHF. The DNA for the CDR3 is TGTGCCAGCGAACTCACGGGGGACCCTAATTCACCCCTCCACTTT.

A remark on this clonotype: A much larger clone lies one base from this, so it may be a read error. V usage is TRBV7-8 and J usage is TRBJ2-2; tentative D call: TRBD2 (5 bases). The CDR3 sequence is 14 residues long. Per germline, CDR1 SGHVS and CDR2 FQNEAQ. This CDR3 reads CASSLQASTGELSF. CDR3 nucleotide sequence: TGTGCCAGCAGCTTGCAGGCATCCACCGGGGAGCTGTCTTTT. Full variable domain (outside the CDR3, taken from reference TRBV7-8 and TRBJ2-2): GAGVSQSPRYKVAKRGQDVALRCDPISGHVSLFWYQQALGQGPEFLTYFQNEAQLDKSGLPSDRFFAERPEGSVSTLKIQRTQQEDSAVYLCASSLQASTGELSFGEGSRLTVL.

This clonotype was picked up many times. The chain carries TRBV19 and TRBJ2-1; no firm D call. The CDR3 runs 15 residues. Germline V lookup: CDR1 LNHDA, CDR2 SQIVND (reference sequence). The V and J ends lost 3 bases and 1 base respectively, with 10 bases between them. CDR3 nucleotide sequence: TGTGCCAGTAGTATCAGGCCCCTATCCTACAATGAGCAGTTCTTC. Its protein product is CASSIRPLSYNEQFF.

This chain links TRBV7-8 with TRBJ2-7, with 8 bases matching TRBD2. The germline CDR1 and CDR2 sequences are SGHVS and FQNEAQ. V was clipped by 5 bases and J by 2 bases; unmatched bases: 14. The length of the CDR3 is 17 residues. DNA of the CDR3: TGTGCCAGCAGCCGGGGGGGTGAGGGTTTTTTTCCCTACGAGCAGTACTTC. This gives the protein CASSRGGEGFFPYEQYF.

The rearrangement links TRBV10-1 to TRBJ2-7; D possibly matches TRBD1 or TRBD2 (5 bases each). V was cut by 0 bases and J by 3 bases, with 12 bases left in between. Germline CDR1 and CDR2: WNHNN and SYGVQD (reference sequence). This CDR3 is built from 15 residues. The CDR3, as DNA: TGCGCCAGCAGTGAGTCGAGGGGTTCCCTCTACGAGCAGTACTTC. Its translation: CASSESRGSLYEQYF.

In the case of this clonotype: This is likely an artifact of a read error, given a far larger clone one base away. The chain couples TRBV28 to TRBJ2-3; 10 bases are a match to TRBD2. The J call may not be correct, given that the DNA end is closer to TRBJ2-1. The CDR3 is 16 amino acids. Per germline, CDR1 MDHEN and CDR2 SYDVKM. The CDR3 is CASSSWLAGEFNEQFF. The CDR3 coding sequence is TGTGCCAGCAGTTCCTGGCTAGCGGGAGAATTCAACGAGCAGTTCTTC.

This clonotype was seen repeatedly, ten times or more. The rearrangement joins TRBV19 to TRBJ1-2; D remains ambiguous. V was trimmed by 7 bases and J by 7 bases, leaving 16 bases between them. Germline CDR1 reads LNHDA; CDR2 reads SQIVND (reference sequence). CDR3 length equals 13 residues. This CDR3 is CASTPSLVAGYTF. As DNA, the CDR3 is TGTGCCAGTACCCCCTCGCTGGTAGCTGGCTACACCTTC.

This clonotype was seen many times. The J gene is TRBJ2-7, the V gene TRBV9, with D maybe TRBD1 (5 bases). The CDR3 loop spans 14 amino acids. Germline assignment: CDR1 SGDLS and CDR2 YYNGEE. The V end lost 2 bases, the J end lost 0 bases, and 9 bases lay between the germline ends. Here the CDR3 reads CASSVGPDSYEQYF. The CDR3 DNA follows: TGTGCCAGCAGCGTGGGGCCAGACTCCTACGAGCAGTACTTC.

About this clonotype itself: No conserved phenylalanine or tryptophan is present at the end of the CDR3, so a read error is the likely explanation. The limits of the CDR3 on the DNA are not certain, so only TCRdb's listed CDR3 is given. V usage is TRBV2 and J usage is TRBJ2-7; the table's D call, TRBD1, has no DNA check behind it. Germline CDR1 SNHLY, CDR2 FYNNEI. Inclusive of both ends, the CDR3 amounts to 13 amino acids. This CDR3 reads CASKGVVTRWLYL.

There are a few counts of this clonotype. V is TRBV6-1 and J is TRBJ1-2; D may be TRBD1 (5 bases). This CDR3 spans 13 amino acids. V shed 6 bases and J shed 4 bases, with 12 bases lying between them. Germline V gives CDR1 MNHNS, CDR2 SASEGT. DNA for the CDR3: TGTGCCAGCAGCTCCCGAGGGGCCTATGGCTACACCTTC. Translated, it gives CASSSRGAYGYTF.

This clonotype was observed at least ten times. The V and J genes are TRBV20-1 and TRBJ2-7; D possibly corresponds to TRBD2 (6 bases). This CDR3 comprises 12 residues. Trimming stripped 1 base from V and 3 bases from J, with 7 bases between. Germline CDR1 DFQATT, CDR2 SNEGSKA (reference sequence). The DNA of the CDR3 is TGCAGTGCTAGAGGGGGGGACTACGAGCAGTACTTC. Translating it yields CSARGGDYEQYF.

This chain links TRBV2 with TRBJ1-4; D might be TRBD1 (6 bases). The CDR3 is 16 amino acids. Germline loops: CDR1 SNHLY, CDR2 FYNNEI. V was clipped by 6 bases and J by 1 base, with 15 bases between them. The CDR3 here is CASRNWGQGTNEKLFF. CDR3 DNA sequence: TGTGCCAGCAGGAACTGGGGGCAGGGAACTAATGAAAAACTGTTTTTT.

The V and J genes are TRBV9 and TRBJ2-5; 7 bases align to TRBD2. Germline CDR1 SGDLS, CDR2 YYNGEE. V was pared by 0 bases and J by 3 bases, with 5 bases of the junction left unmatched. The CDR3 sequence is 15 residues long. The CDR3 DNA reads TGTGCCAGCAGCGTAGAAGGGACTACCAAAGAGACCCAGTACTTC. As protein: CASSVEGTTKETQYF.

V is TRBV9 and J is TRBJ1-1; possible D gene TRBD1, 5 bases. There are 15 residues in the CDR3. Germline lookup yields CDR1 SGDLS and CDR2 YYNGEE. The V and J ends lost 5 bases and 4 bases respectively, with 18 bases between them. CDR3 protein: CASSGGGPASTEAFF. CDR3 sequence (DNA): TGTGCCAGCAGTGGGGGAGGCCCCGCAAGCACTGAAGCTTTCTTT.

This clonotype has at least ten counts. The rearrangement links TRBV20-1 to TRBJ1-1; D unclear. V lost 1 base to trimming and J lost 9 bases, with 15 bases between them. Germline CDR1 and CDR2: DFQATT and SNEGSKA (reference sequence). The CDR3 spans 13 residues. The CDR3: CSARVTGVPKAFF. In DNA form, the CDR3 reads TGCAGTGCTAGAGTCACGGGAGTCCCTAAAGCTTTCTTT.

There are many counts of this clonotype. One junction end disagrees with the germline gene, perhaps due to a read error. This chain joins TRBV2 and TRBJ2-5; TRBD2 agrees at 8 bases. CDR1 and CDR2 (germline): SNHLY, FYNNEI. The CDR3 sequence is 14 residues long. CDR3 nucleotide sequence: TGTGCCAGCAGCGAAGCGCGGGGGGCCTCGGCCCAGTACTTC. This encodes CASSEARGASAQYF.

There are a few counts of this clonotype. The V call is TRBV24-1, the J call TRBJ2-1; 13 nucleotides line up with TRBD2. With 4 bases clipped from V and 9 bases from J, the junction kept 8 bases outside the gene matches. The CDR3 totals 16 residues. CDR1 KGHDR and CDR2 SFDVKD come from the germline V gene. The CDR3 loop is CATSDHGLAGEGEQFF. The CDR3 DNA reads TGTGCCACCAGTGACCACGGACTAGCGGGAGAGGGTGAGCAGTTCTTC.

This clonotype has a handful of counts. The chain recombines TRBV12-3 or TRBV12-4 with TRBJ2-3, with D tentatively TRBD1 (6 bases). The J call is uncertain, as TRBJ2-5 better fits the DNA end. CDR3 length equals 12 residues. CDR3 in DNA: TGTGCCAGTACTGACAGGTTTGAGGCCCAGTACTTC. Translation gives CASTDRFEAQYF.

V gene TRBV4-1 combines with J gene TRBJ2-5; D may correspond to TRBD1 or TRBD2 (6 bases each). The CDR3 sequence is 15 residues long. CDR1 is MGHRA, CDR2 YSYEKL, per germline. The germline V and J ends were trimmed by 2 bases and 5 bases, with 15 bases remaining between them. The DNA for the CDR3 is TGCGCCAGCAGCCAAAGGGAGAGGGGGGAGGAGACCCAGTACTTC. Translation gives CASSQRERGEETQYF.

This clonotype was detected many times. The chain combines TRBV20-1 with TRBJ1-3; perhaps TRBD1 as D (5 bases). CDR1 is DFQATT and CDR2 is SNEGSKA in the germline V gene (reference sequence). CDR3 length: 13 residues. Trimming shortened V by 2 bases and J by 8 bases, and 13 bases separated the two germline ends. CDR3 sequence reads: CSARQGRWDTIYF. Here the CDR3 DNA reads TGCAGTGCTAGACAGGGCAGGTGGGACACCATATATTTT.

The chain recombines TRBV6-1 with TRBJ2-7; 7 bases fit TRBD1. CDR1 and CDR2 from the germline V gene are MNHNS and SASEGT. Trimming removed 5 bases from V and 9 bases from J; junction bases left unmatched: 7. The CDR3 spans 12 residues. The CDR3 loop is CASSPGQRWQYF. In nucleotides, the CDR3 is TGTGCCAGCAGTCCGGGACAGAGGTGGCAGTACTTC.

The chain links TRBV19 to TRBJ2-5; D uncertain. The germline CDR1 and CDR2 sequences are LNHDA and SQIVND (reference sequence). The CDR3 is 13 amino acids. The ends were cut back, 9 bases at V and 1 base at J, with 12 bases in the middle. CDR3 DNA sequence: TGTGCCAGCTCCGAGGCCGGCCAAGAGACCCAGTACTTC. This encodes CASSEAGQETQYF.

In its sample, this clonotype was seen a few times. The J gene is TRBJ2-1, the V gene TRBV29-1; D perhaps matches TRBD1 (6 bases). Trimming removed 7 bases at V and 0 bases at J, with 16 bases between. The CDR3 covers 15 residues. The germline gives CDR1 SQVTM, CDR2 ANQGSEA. This CDR3 reads CSGAHWTVSYNEQFF. The CDR3 nucleotides are TGCAGCGGAGCCCACTGGACAGTCTCCTACAATGAGCAGTTCTTC.

This clonotype showed up just a few times. The J gene is TRBJ1-2, the V gene TRBV3-1; no firm D call. V gave up 5 bases and J gave up 0 bases, with 7 bases separating them. CDR3 length: 13 residues. Germline CDR1 is LGHDT and CDR2 is YNNKEL (reference sequence). The CDR3 loop is CASSSKTNYGYTF. CDR3 bases: TGTGCCAGCAGCTCGAAGACTAACTATGGCTACACCTTC.